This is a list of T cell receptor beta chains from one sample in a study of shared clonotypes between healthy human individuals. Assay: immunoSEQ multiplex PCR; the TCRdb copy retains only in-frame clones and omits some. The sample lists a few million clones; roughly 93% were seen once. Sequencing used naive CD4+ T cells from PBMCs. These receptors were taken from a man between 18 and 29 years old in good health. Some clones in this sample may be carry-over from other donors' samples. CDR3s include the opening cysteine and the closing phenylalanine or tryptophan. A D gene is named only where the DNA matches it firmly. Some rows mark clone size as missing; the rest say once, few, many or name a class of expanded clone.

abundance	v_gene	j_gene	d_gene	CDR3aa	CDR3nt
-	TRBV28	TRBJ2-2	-	CASSRRQNTGELFF	TGTGCCAGCAGTAGACGACAGAACACCGGGGAGCTGTTTTTT
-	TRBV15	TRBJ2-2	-	CATSRGGGGELFF	TGTGCCACCAGCAGAGGAGGGGGCGGGGAGCTGTTTTTT
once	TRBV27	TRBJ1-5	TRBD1	CASSPRDRGINQPQHF	TGTGCCAGCAGTCCAAGGGACAGGGGGATCAATCAGCCCCAGCATTTT
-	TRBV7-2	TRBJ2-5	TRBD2	CASSLVLVAGRGETQYF	TGTGCCAGCAGCTTAGTTCTAGTAGCGGGAAGGGGGGAGACCCAGTACTTC
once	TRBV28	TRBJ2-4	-	CATLNLAKNIQYF	TGTGCCACCTTAAACTTAGCCAAAAACATTCAGTACTTC
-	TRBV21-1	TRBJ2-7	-	CASSKIRCGEQYF	TGTGCCAGCAGCAAAATTCGGTGCGGCGAGCAGTACTTC
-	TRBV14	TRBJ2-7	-	CASSRFSTYEQYF	TGTGCCAGCAGCCGGTTCTCAACCTACGAGCAGTACTTC
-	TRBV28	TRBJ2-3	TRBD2	CASSLSRLAASTDTQYF	TGTGCCAGCAGTTTGTCAAGACTAGCGGCTAGCACAGATACGCAGTATTTT
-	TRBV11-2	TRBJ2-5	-	CASSLGGKWTQYF	TGTGCCAGCAGCTTAGGAGGGAAATGGACCCAGTACTTC
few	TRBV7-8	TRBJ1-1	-	CASSLASGGINTEAFF	TGTGCCAGCAGCTTAGCTTCGGGCGGGATAAACACTGAAGCTTTCTTT
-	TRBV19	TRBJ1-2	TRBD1	CASSILRDRGGYGYTF	TGTGCCAGTAGTATTCTACGGGACAGGGGCGGGTATGGCTACACCTTC
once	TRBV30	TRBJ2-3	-	CAWSVSQLTQYF	TGTGCCTGGAGTGTAAGCCAGCTTACGCAGTATTTT
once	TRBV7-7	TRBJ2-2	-	CASSKEPGGYWDTGELFF	TGTGCCAGCAGCAAAGAGCCGGGGGGCTATTGGGACACCGGGGAGCTGTTTTTT
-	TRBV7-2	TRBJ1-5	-	CASSLVGQSNQPQHF	TGTGCCAGCAGCTTAGTAGGACAGAGCAATCAGCCCCAGCATTTT
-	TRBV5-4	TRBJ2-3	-	CASSLPGAPDTQYF	TGTGCCAGCAGCTTGCCGGGGGCCCCAGATACGCAGTATTTT
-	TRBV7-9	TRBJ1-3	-	CASSLGPPSTGNTIYF	TGTGCCAGCAGCTTAGGGCCGCCCAGTACAGGAAACACCATATATTTT
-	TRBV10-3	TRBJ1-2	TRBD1	CAIRSLGGTGNRVYGYTF	TGTGCCATCAGGTCCCTTGGCGGGACAGGAAATAGGGTCTATGGCTACACCTTC
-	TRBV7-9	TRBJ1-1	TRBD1	CASSLGRQGWVAFF	TGTGCCAGCAGCTTAGGTAGACAGGGTTGGGTAGCTTTCTTT
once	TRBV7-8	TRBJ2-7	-	CATRSTYEQYF	TGTGCCACCCGATCAACCTACGAGCAGTACTTC
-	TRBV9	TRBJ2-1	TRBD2	CASSVGTSGRAVTNEQFF	TGTGCCAGCAGCGTAGGGACTAGCGGGAGGGCCGTGACCAATGAGCAGTTCTTC
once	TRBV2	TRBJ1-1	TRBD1	CASSEEGAYTEAFF	TGTGCCAGCAGTGAAGAGGGGGCCTACACTGAAGCTTTCTTT
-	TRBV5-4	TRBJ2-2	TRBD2	CASSFGLASSFSNTGELFF	TGTGCCAGCAGCTTTGGACTAGCGAGCTCCTTTTCGAACACCGGGGAGCTGTTTTTT
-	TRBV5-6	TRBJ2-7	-	CASSLGGPRPDEQYF	TGTGCCAGCAGCTTGGGAGGGCCCCGTCCCGACGAGCAGTACTTC
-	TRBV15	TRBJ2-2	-	CATSRAARGTGELFF	TGTGCCACCAGCAGAGCCGCTAGGGGCACCGGGGAGCTGTTTTTT
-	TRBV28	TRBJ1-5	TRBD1	CASTGDRVFQPQHF	TGTGCCAGCACCGGGGACAGGGTTTTTCAGCCCCAGCATTTT
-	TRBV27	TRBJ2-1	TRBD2	CASRPWGRREGVYNEQFF	TGTGCCAGCAGACCTTGGGGGCGGCGGGAGGGCGTCTACAATGAGCAGTTCTTC
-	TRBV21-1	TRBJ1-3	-	CASSKGKGSSGNTIYF	TGTGCCAGCAGCAAAGGGAAGGGAAGCTCTGGAAACACCATATATTTT
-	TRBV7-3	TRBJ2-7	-	CASSLRGGPSRYEQYF	TGTGCCAGCAGCTTAAGGGGTGGCCCGTCAAGATACGAGCAGTACTTC
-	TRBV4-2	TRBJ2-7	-	CASSQSISRATYEQYF	TGTGCCAGCAGCCAAAGCATATCTAGAGCAACCTACGAGCAGTACTTC
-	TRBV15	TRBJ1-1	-	CATSSIRVMNTEAFF	TGTGCCACCAGCAGTATCAGGGTCATGAACACTGAAGCTTTCTTT
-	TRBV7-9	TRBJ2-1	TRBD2	CASSLAASGMGNEQFF	TGTGCCAGCAGCTTAGCGGCTAGCGGGATGGGCAATGAGCAGTTCTTC
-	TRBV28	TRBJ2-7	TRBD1	CASSGTGPNDF	TGTGCCAGCAGTGGGACAGGTCCTAATGACTTC
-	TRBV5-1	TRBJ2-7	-	CASSHGTTYSYEQYF	TGCGCCAGCAGCCATGGGACAACGTACTCCTACGAGCAGTACTTC
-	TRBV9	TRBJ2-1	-	CASSPTGTVLNNEQFF	TGTGCCAGCAGCCCGACCGGGACGGTGTTAAACAATGAGCAGTTCTTC
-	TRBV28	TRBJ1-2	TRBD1	CASRQGEGGYTF	TGTGCCAGCAGGCAGGGGGAGGGCGGCTACACCTTC
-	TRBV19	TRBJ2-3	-	CASSSGDTAFTDTQYF	TGTGCCAGTAGTAGCGGGGACACCGCATTCACAGATACGCAGTATTTT